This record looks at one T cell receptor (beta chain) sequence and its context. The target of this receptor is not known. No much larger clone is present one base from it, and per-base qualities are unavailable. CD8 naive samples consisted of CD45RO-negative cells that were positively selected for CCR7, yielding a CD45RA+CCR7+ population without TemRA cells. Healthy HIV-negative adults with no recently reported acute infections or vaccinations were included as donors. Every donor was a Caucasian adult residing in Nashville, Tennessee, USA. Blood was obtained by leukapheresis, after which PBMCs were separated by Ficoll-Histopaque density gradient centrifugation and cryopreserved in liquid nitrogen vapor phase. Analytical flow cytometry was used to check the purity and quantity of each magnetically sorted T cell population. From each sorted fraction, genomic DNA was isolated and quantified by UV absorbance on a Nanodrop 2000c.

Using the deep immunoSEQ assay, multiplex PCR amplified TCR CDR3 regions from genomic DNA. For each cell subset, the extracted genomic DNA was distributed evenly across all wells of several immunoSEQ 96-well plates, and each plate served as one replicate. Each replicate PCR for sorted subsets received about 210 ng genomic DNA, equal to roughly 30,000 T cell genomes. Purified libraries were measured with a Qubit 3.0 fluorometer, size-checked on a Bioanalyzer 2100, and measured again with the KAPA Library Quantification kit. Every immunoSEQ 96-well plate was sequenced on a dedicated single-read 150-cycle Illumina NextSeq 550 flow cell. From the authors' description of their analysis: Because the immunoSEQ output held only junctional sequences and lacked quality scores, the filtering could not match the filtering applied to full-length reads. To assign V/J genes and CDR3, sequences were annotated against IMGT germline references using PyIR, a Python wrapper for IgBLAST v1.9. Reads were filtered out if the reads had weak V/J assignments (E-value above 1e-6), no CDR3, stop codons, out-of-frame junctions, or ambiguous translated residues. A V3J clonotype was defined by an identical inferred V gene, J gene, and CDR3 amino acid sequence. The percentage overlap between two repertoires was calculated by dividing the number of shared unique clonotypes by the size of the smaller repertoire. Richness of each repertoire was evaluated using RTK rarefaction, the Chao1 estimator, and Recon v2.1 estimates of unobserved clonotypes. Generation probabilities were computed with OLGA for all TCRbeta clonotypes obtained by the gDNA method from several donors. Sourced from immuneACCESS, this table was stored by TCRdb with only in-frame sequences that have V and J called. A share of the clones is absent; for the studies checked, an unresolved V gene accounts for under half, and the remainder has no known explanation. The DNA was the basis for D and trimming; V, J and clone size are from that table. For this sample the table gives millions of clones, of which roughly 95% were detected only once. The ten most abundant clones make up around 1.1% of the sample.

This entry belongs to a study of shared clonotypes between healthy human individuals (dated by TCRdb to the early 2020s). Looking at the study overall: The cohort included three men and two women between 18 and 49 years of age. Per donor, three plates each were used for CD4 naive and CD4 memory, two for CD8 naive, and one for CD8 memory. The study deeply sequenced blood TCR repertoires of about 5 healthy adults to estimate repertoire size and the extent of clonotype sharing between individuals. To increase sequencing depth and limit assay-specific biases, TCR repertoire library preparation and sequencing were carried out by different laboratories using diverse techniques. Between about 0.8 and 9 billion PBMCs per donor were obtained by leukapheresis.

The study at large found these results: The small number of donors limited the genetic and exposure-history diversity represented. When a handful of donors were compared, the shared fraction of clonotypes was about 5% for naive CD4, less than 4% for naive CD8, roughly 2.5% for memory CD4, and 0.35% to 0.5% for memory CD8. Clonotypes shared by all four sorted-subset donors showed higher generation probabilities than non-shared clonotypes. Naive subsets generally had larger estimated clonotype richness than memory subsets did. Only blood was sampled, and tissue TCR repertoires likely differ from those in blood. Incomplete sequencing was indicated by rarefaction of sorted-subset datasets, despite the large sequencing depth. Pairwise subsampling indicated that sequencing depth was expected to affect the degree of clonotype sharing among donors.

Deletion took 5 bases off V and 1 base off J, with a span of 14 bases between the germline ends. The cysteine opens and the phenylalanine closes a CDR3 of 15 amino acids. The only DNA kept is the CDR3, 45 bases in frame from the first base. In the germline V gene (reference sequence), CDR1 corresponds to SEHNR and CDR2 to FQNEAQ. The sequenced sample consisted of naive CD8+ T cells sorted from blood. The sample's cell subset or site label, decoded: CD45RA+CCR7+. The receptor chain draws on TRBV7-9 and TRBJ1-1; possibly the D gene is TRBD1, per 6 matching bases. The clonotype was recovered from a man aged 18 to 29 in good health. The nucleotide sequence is TGTGCCAGCAGCCGCCGAGGGGGGGAGAACACTGAAGCTTTCTTT. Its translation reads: CASSRRGGENTEAFF.